This T cell receptor (beta chain) was recovered during a study of tumor and adjacent non-tumor tissue in lung cancer. Study-level findings and limits: Shorter survival was associated with higher TCR diversity in tumors.

Germline V gives CDR1 ENHRY, CDR2 SYGVKD. The CDR3 covers 13 residues. RNA was extracted from bulk tissue without any cell sorting. This non-tumor lung sample came from over 3 cm beyond the tumor edge. A modified ARM-PCR protocol with three rounds of nested PCR amplified TCRbeta. One entry per CDR3 protein results from TCRdb running MiXCR on the multiplex PCR reads. The data show roughly 48,000 distinct CDR3 sequences, around 67% seen once. For this clonotype: No antigen is known for it. It is likely a read error, because the conserved phenylalanine at the end of the CDR3 is missing.

Sequencing was carried out using distant non-tumor lung tissue. This chain connects TRBV10-3 to TRBJ2-1; 7 nucleotides line up with TRBD2. This receptor was taken from a woman between 65 and 79 years old with non-small cell lung cancer. CDR3 in amino acids: CTSSGPTYNEQFL. CDR3 nucleotides: TGTACCAGTAGCGGGCCTACCTACAATGAGCAGTTCCTC.